The following is a TCR beta chain sequence with its context. Its antigen target is currently unknown. The read finishes 3 residues shy of the CDR3 end, and the germline J gene is used to complete it. This sample stems from a study of T cells in women clearing cervical HPV infection (dated by TCRdb to the late 2010s). Regarding the study in general: The cases were some 25 women with histologically confirmed HPV16-related CIN3 or worse, and 2 of these cases were invasive cancers. The roughly 27 controls were women who cleared a single incident HPV16 infection within 12 months without developing precancer or cancer. Blood from cases was collected at the visit where the lesion was first found, while blood from controls was collected once the infection could no longer be detected. For cases, the median interval between lesion detection and blood sampling was roughly 140 days, with an interquartile range of roughly 80 to 200 days. Since only a few of the women had HLA typing available, the possibility that HLA type was acting as a confounder could not be ruled out. Nested within Costa Rica's Guanacaste HPV Natural History Study, an exploratory proof-of-principle case-control study compared TCR repertoires across cervical HPV16 outcomes. Cases were matched to controls by age within five years and by the year the sample was collected. Cases had a median age of roughly 36 years and controls had a median age of around 40, with no significant differences in baseline characteristics. In the parent cohort, some 9,900 women aged 18 or older were enrolled in Guanacaste, Costa Rica, during about 1993 to 1995 and then followed for approximately seven years. Five blinded duplicates per group were added as quality controls, giving around 60 samples: some 50 participants and 10 replicates. What the work shows at the level of the full study, not this receptor alone: Random forest classifiers combining richness and V gene abundances distinguished cases from controls with an estimated AUC of about 0.8. Significantly higher TCR repertoire richness was observed in CIN3+ cases than in controls across sequencing depths, whereas no difference in evenness was found. Lower TRBV6-7 relative abundance was observed in cases than in controls (around 0.1% versus 0.15%; Bonferroni P = 0.0008). Because the number of T cells in each sample was unknown, differences in richness could reflect differing T-cell content rather than repertoire biology. Because of the cross-sectional design, the study could not determine whether the associations came before infection or resulted from infection, and neither effector/memory subsets nor HPV-specific T cells were isolated.

TCR beta CDR3 regions were amplified by multiplex PCR from an average of approximately 1.3 ug genomic DNA per sample using the immunoSEQ assay. The assay corrected primer bias using a complete synthetic TCR repertoire to establish an amplification baseline. The amplicons were sequenced using the Illumina platform. For the original study's pipeline: Error correction of the sequences involved clustering with frequency ratios plus a modified nearest-neighbor algorithm, after which the sequences were analyzed in the immunoSEQ Analyzer using IMGT gene definitions. At each rarefaction depth, TCR richness and evenness were averaged across 20 rarefaction repeats, and samples with fewer sequences than that depth were excluded. Relative abundances of V, D and J genes were compared between groups using Wilcoxon rank sum tests, with FDR correction applied. An intraclass correlation of approximately 96% for TCR richness and an average of around 82% across 66 gene segments were obtained from the blinded duplicates. Held by TCRdb, this immuneACCESS table contains in-frame sequences only and omits some clones. Under half of the omission traces to an unresolved V gene where checked; the cause of the rest is unknown. From that table come the V and J calls and clone size; the DNA was used to work out D and trimming. The sample's table covers under 45,000 clones. In total, the top ten clones hold 4.8% of the sample.

Every participant had a single incident cervical HPV16 infection, and women with prevalent HPV16 infections were excluded. Cervical HPV DNA was detected by MY09/MY11 PCR and genotyped by dot-blot hybridization. Approximately 15 mL of heparinized blood were centrifuged, and the buffy coat was aliquoted, frozen at -30°C, then stored at -80°C. QIAGEN kits were used to extract genomic DNA from buffy coat specimens. The germline V gene (reference sequence) gives CDR1 as SGHKS and CDR2 as YYEKEE. V gives up 4 bases and J gives up 10 bases, and the segment between their germline ends measures 18 bases. From its cysteine to its phenylalanine, the CDR3 spans 15 amino acids. The DNA has 36 bases, all within the CDR3, and is read from base 1.

The sample was blood buffy coat. This sequence was found in a woman between 18 and 75 years old with a cervical HPV16 infection that either progressed to CIN3+ or cleared (not recorded which). The sequence joins TRBV5-5 to TRBJ1-6; 6 matching bases give a weak D call of TRBD1. The CDR3 sequence is CASSPEVVGGSPLHF. Partial CDR3 DNA: TGTGCCAGCAGCCCAGAAGTAGTAGGGGGATCACCC.